The 26 T cell receptor beta chains below come from one sample, sequenced in a study of blood T cell repertoires in COVID-19. Produced via immunoSEQ multiplex PCR; TCRdb's table is partial and in-frame only. The data show tens of thousands of clones, with around 90% seen just once and 19% held by the top ten. Material for sequencing was peripheral blood. These receptor sequences come from a woman aged 80 or over with acute or convalescent COVID-19.

The V call is TRBV30, the J call TRBJ1-1; 10 bases match TRBD1. Trimming cost V 1 base and J 5 bases; bases outside gene matches: 7. The CDR3 loop spans 15 amino acids. Per the germline V gene, CDR1 is GTSNPN and CDR2 is SVGIG (reference sequence). Here the CDR3 reads CAWSGKGQGRTEAFF. In DNA form, the CDR3 reads TGTGCCTGGAGTGGAAAGGGACAGGGGAGAACTGAAGCTTTCTTT.

The chain has TRBV19 and TRBJ2-1, with TRBD1 matching over 8 bases. The CDR3 has 17 amino acids. The V segment lost 0 bases and the J segment 3 bases; nucleotides outside the gene matches: 7. In germline, CDR1 is LNHDA, CDR2 SQIVND (reference sequence). Written as DNA, the CDR3 is TGTGCCAGTAGTATAGATGTGCCAGGGGGCCTCTACAATGAGCAGTTCTTC. Its translation is CASSIDVPGGLYNEQFF.

In this sample, this clone turned up once. The genes are TRBV2 and TRBJ2-4, with 12 bases identical to TRBD2. Germline lookup yields CDR1 SNHLY and CDR2 FYNNEI. V lost 6 bases and J lost 6; bases outside the gene matches: 6. The CDR3 is made up of 15 amino acids. This chain's CDR3 is CASRKLAGGLNIQYF. The CDR3 DNA reads TGTGCCAGCAGGAAACTAGCGGGGGGTTTAAACATTCAGTACTTC.

This chain uses TRBV6-2 or TRBV6-3 with TRBJ1-2; TRBD1 matches 7 bases. CDR1 is MNHEY and CDR2 is SVGEGT in the germline V gene. V was pared by 5 bases and J by 6 bases, with 6 bases of the junction left unmatched. The CDR3 is 13 residues long. This CDR3 is CASSRQGTDGYTF. CDR3 nucleotides: TGTGCCAGCAGTCGACAGGGAACAGATGGCTACACCTTC.

The CDR3 sequence is CASSQTQTGEAFF. The CDR3 nucleotides are TGTGCCAGCAGCCAAACCCAGACAGGTGAAGCTTTCTTT. The rearrangement links TRBV3-1 (or the pseudogene TRBV3-2) to TRBJ1-1, with D possibly TRBD1 on 6 matching bases. The CDR3 sequence is 13 residues long. Germline-derived CDR1 and CDR2 are LGHDT and YNNKEL (reference sequence). Trimming left V 2 bases short and J 7 bases short, with 11 bases between.

V gene TRBV6-2 or TRBV6-3 combines with J gene TRBJ1-5, with D unclear. The V gene's germline CDR1 is MNHEY and CDR2 SVGEGT. With 2 bases removed from V and 0 bases from J, the gap between germline ends came to 8 bases. The length of the CDR3 is 15 residues. The CDR3 loop reads CASSYGGNSNQPQHF. The CDR3 DNA reads as TGTGCCAGCAGTTACGGAGGAAATAGCAATCAGCCCCAGCATTTT.

V is TRBV5-1 and J is TRBJ1-1; a weak D match, TRBD1 (6 bases). Germline-derived CDR1 and CDR2 are SGHRS and YFSETQ. V was clipped by 4 bases and J by 8 bases, with 15 bases between them. The CDR3 totals 13 residues. The CDR3 loop reads CASSGGDTPEAFF. The CDR3 DNA is TGCGCCAGCAGCGGGGGGGACACTCCGGAAGCTTTCTTT.

This clone showed up just once. The gene calls are TRBV5-1 and TRBJ1-6; the D is unclear. CDR1 SGHRS and CDR2 YFSETQ come from the germline V gene. The CDR3 runs 15 residues. Trimming stripped 0 bases from V and 10 bases from J, with 14 bases between. CDR3 sequence: CASSLAGVEGSPLHF. The CDR3 bases are TGCGCCAGCAGCTTGGCCGGGGTAGAAGGATCACCCCTCCACTTT. Drawing the rest from reference TRBV5-1 and TRBJ1-6, the complete variable domain is KAGVTQTPRYLIKTRGQQVTLSCSPISGHRSVSWYQQTPGQGLQFLFEYFSETQRNKGNFPGRFSGRQFSNSRSEMNVSTLELGDSALYLCASSLAGVEGSPLHFGNGTRLTVT.

The genes are TRBV18 and TRBJ1-1; D is possibly TRBD1 (5 bases). There are 15 residues in the CDR3. The V gene's germline CDR1 is KGHSH and CDR2 LQKENI. The V end was cut by 4 bases, the J end by 4 bases, with 16 bases between. CDR3 nucleotides: TGTGCCAGCTCACTCGACACAGTGGACACCACTGAAGCTTTCTTT. Its translation: CASSLDTVDTTEAFF.

The chain has TRBV20-1 and TRBJ2-1; no firm D call. The V end lost 3 bases, the J end lost 3 bases, and 9 bases lay between the germline ends. Germline CDR1 is DFQATT and CDR2 is SNEGSKA (reference sequence). The CDR3 totals 13 residues. The CDR3 nucleotides are TGCAGTGCTAGTAATCCCAGCTACAATGAGCAGTTCTTC. It codes for CSASNPSYNEQFF.

The V gene is TRBV15, the J gene TRBJ1-2, with D maybe TRBD1 (5 bases). Germline assignment: CDR1 LNHNV and CDR2 YYDKDF (reference sequence). Trimming shortened V by 3 bases and J by 1 base, and 15 bases separated the two germline ends. The CDR3 is 16 amino acids. The CDR3 sequence is CATSRRGAGRNYGYTF. The CDR3 DNA follows: TGTGCCACCAGCAGGCGTGGGGCCGGCCGTAACTATGGCTACACCTTC.

This clone was detected once. This chain uses TRBV10-2 with TRBJ2-7; 7 bases map to TRBD2. The germline V gene encodes CDR1 WSHSY and CDR2 SAAADI. V was pared by 8 bases and J by 0 bases, with 4 bases of the junction left unmatched. This CDR3 contains 13 residues. CDR3: CASGRGSSYEQYF. In DNA, the CDR3 is TGCGCCAGCGGGCGGGGGAGCTCCTACGAGCAGTACTTC.

This sequence joins TRBV6-5 and TRBJ1-6; the D is unclear. This CDR3 contains 14 residues. Trimming removed 2 bases at V and 7 bases at J, with 9 bases between. Germline CDR1 reads MNHEY; CDR2 reads SVGAGI. The CDR3 region has the DNA TGTGCCAGCAGTTACCTGGGCGTAAATTCACCCCTCCACTTT. It codes for CASSYLGVNSPLHF.

The chain is built from TRBV28 and TRBJ1-2; unclear D gene. Germline CDR1 reads MDHEN; CDR2 reads SYDVKM. This CDR3 has 14 residues. Trimming removed 6 bases from V and 5 bases from J, with 16 bases in between. CDR3 coding DNA: TGTGCCAGCAGGAGAGTCCCAGGAAAGTATGGCTACACCTTC. Translation gives CASRRVPGKYGYTF.

V is TRBV27 and J is TRBJ1-4, with D tentatively TRBD1 (5 bases). V lost 4 bases and J 7 bases, leaving 16 bases between the germline ends. CDR1 and CDR2 (germline): MNHEY, SMNVEV (reference sequence). The CDR3 has 15 amino acids. The CDR3 protein is CASSSRQRRGEKLFF. Written as DNA, the CDR3 is TGTGCCAGCAGTTCACGACAGCGGAGGGGTGAAAAACTGTTTTTT.

The chain links TRBV29-1 to TRBJ1-1; no reliable D call. The CDR3 has 10 residues. The germline CDR1 and CDR2 sequences are SQVTM and ANQGSEA. Trimming took off 7 bases at V and 2 bases at J, with 5 bases between the two ends. The CDR3, as DNA: TGCAGCGCATCTAACACTGAAGCTTTCTTT. Its translation: CSASNTEAFF.

The genes are TRBV2 and TRBJ1-6, with 7 bases fitting TRBD1. This CDR3 comprises 13 residues. Per the germline V gene, CDR1 is SNHLY and CDR2 is FYNNEI. The V gene end was trimmed by 8 bases and the J gene end by 6 bases; junction bases not matched to a gene: 4. The CDR3 nucleotides read TGTGCCAGCGCCGGGACAGTTAATTCACCCCTCCACTTT. Protein sequence: CASAGTVNSPLHF.

This clone was found once. The chain employs TRBV7-9 and TRBJ1-4; the D gene is possibly TRBD1 (5 bases). V lost 5 bases, J lost 8 bases, and 15 bases lay in between. The CDR3 has 14 amino acids. Germline V gives CDR1 SEHNR, CDR2 FQNEAQ (reference sequence). CDR3 DNA sequence: TGTGCCAGCAGCGAATCAAGGGGTAGGGAAAAACTGTTTTTT. Amino acid sequence: CASSESRGREKLFF.

The chain carries TRBV15 and TRBJ1-4; D is unclear. The V end was cut by 6 bases, the J end by 5 bases, with 10 bases between. CDR1 and CDR2 from the germline V gene are LNHNV and YYDKDF (reference sequence). The length of the CDR3 is 13 residues. In DNA, the CDR3 is TGTGCCACCAGTTTCGGACTAAATGAAAAACTGTTTTTT. This encodes CATSFGLNEKLFF.

The chain combines TRBV2 with TRBJ1-6; 7 positions agree with TRBD1. This CDR3 has 16 amino acids. Germline lookup yields CDR1 SNHLY and CDR2 FYNNEI. The J segment lost 6 bases and the V segment lost 4 bases, leaving 9 bases of the junction unmatched. DNA of the CDR3: TGTGCCAGCAGTGGAGTGGGACAGCAGTTTAATTCACCCCTCCACTTT. Translating it yields CASSGVGQQFNSPLHF.

CDR3 protein: CASFAGGAGTDTQYF. DNA for the CDR3: TGTGCCAGCTTCGCGGGCGGGGCTGGCACAGATACGCAGTATTTT. The chain couples TRBV19 to TRBJ2-3, with a possible D match to TRBD2 (6 bases). The germline CDR1 and CDR2 sequences are LNHDA and SQIVND (reference sequence). The V end lost 9 bases, the J end lost 1 base, and 17 bases lay between the germline ends. This CDR3 has 15 amino acids.

The chain uses TRBV12-3 or TRBV12-4 and TRBJ1-2; D unresolved. The CDR3 spans 12 residues. V lost 3 bases and J lost 8, with 10 bases in between. The CDR3 bases are TGTGCCAGCAGTTTCGGAGAGCAAGGCTACACCTTC. It is translated as CASSFGEQGYTF.

V usage is TRBV5-1 and J usage is TRBJ2-7, with 9 bases fitting TRBD1. Looked up from germline, CDR1 is SGHRS and CDR2 is YFSETQ. The ends lost 2 bases at V and 3 bases at J; junction bases unmatched: 9. This CDR3 comprises 16 residues. CDR3 protein: CASSFRDRVYSYEQYF. As DNA, the CDR3 is TGCGCCAGCAGCTTCCGGGACAGGGTTTACAGCTACGAGCAGTACTTC. The entire variable domain, with the rest obtained from reference TRBV5-1 and TRBJ2-7, is as follows: KAGVTQTPRYLIKTRGQQVTLSCSPISGHRSVSWYQQTPGQGLQFLFEYFSETQRNKGNFPGRFSGRQFSNSRSEMNVSTLELGDSALYLCASSFRDRVYSYEQYFGPGTRLTVT.

The chain carries TRBV11-1 and TRBJ2-3, with D possibly being TRBD2 (6 bases). From germline, CDR1 is SGHAT and CDR2 FQDESV (reference sequence). V was trimmed by 0 bases and J by 2 bases, leaving 18 bases between them. The CDR3 spans 18 residues. The CDR3 DNA reads TGTGCCAGCAGCTTAGCGACTGGCCTAGCGCTACACACAGATACGCAGTATTTT. Encoded protein: CASSLATGLALHTDTQYF.

V usage is TRBV15 and J usage is TRBJ1-2; the match to TRBD1 covers 8 bases. The ends lost 8 bases at V and 7 bases at J; junction bases unmatched: 6. Germline CDR1 LNHNV, CDR2 YYDKDF (reference sequence). This CDR3 is 12 amino acids long. Written as DNA, the CDR3 is TGTGCCACCGCGAGCGACAGGGGTGGCTACACCTTC. This encodes CATASDRGGYTF. Full variable domain (outside the CDR3, taken from reference TRBV15 and TRBJ1-2): DAMVIQNPRYQVTQFGKPVTLSCSQTLNHNVMYWYQQKSSQAPKLLFHYYDKDFNNEADTPDNFQSRRPNTSFCFLDIRSPGLGDTAMYLCATASDRGGYTFGSGTRLTVV.

The table lists this clone with a few counts. The rearrangement links TRBV5-1 to TRBJ1-2; D remains ambiguous. The CDR3 spans 12 residues. V was pared by 4 bases and J by 6 bases, with 10 bases between. In germline, CDR1 is SGHRS, CDR2 YFSETQ. Here the CDR3 reads CASSPLGDGYTF. The CDR3 nucleotides are TGCGCCAGCAGCCCCCTGGGAGATGGCTACACCTTC.